The T cell receptor beta chain described here comes from a study of blood T cells in healthy people across ages. Findings of the study overall: Versus aged donors, long-lived donors had higher diversity and more naive CD4+ cells. The study regarded diversity estimates from one million T cells as underestimates.

A note on this clonotype: Its antigen is currently unknown.

Researchers report isolating at least 6.5 million PBMCs per sample. The CDR3 is 16 residues long. Trimming left V 4 bases short and J 5 bases short, with 21 bases between. Looked up from germline, CDR1 is SNHLY and CDR2 is FYNNEI. A second 7 to 11 cycle PCR used barcoded and J-beta primers. Each TCR beta cDNA got a 12-nucleotide random molecular identifier. TCRdb re-analysed the 5' RACE reads in MiXCR, keeping a single row per CDR3 protein. The sample contains fewer than 900,000 distinct CDR3 sequences, roughly 40% of which appear only once. The TCR comes from a man aged 18 to 30 in good health. The sample was blood. This sequence joins TRBV2 and TRBJ2-7; D perhaps matches TRBD1 (6 bases). CDR3 loop: CASSGNRVALGDEQYF. CDR3 sequence (DNA): TGTGCCAGCAGTGGTAACAGGGTTGCCCTAGGGGACGAGCAGTACTTC.